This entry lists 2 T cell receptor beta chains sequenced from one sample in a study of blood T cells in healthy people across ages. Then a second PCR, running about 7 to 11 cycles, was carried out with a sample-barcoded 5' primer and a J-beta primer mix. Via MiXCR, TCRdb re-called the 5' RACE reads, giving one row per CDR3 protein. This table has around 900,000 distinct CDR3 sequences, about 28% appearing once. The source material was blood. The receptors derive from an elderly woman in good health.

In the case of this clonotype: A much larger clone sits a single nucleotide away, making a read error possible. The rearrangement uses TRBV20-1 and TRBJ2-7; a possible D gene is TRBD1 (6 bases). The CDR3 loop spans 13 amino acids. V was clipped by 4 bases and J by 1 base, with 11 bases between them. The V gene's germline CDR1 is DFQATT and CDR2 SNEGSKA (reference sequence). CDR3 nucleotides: TGCAGTGCTAACTACAGGGATTCCTACGAGCAGTACTTC. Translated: CSANYRDSYEQYF.

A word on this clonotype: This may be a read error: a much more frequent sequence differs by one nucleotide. CDR3 in DNA: TGCAGTGCTACGACTGCGACTAGCGGGGGCACAGATGCGCAGTATTTT. This codes for CSATTATSGGTDAQYF. The chain links TRBV20-1 to TRBJ2-3; 12 nucleotides match TRBD2. The CDR3 loop spans 16 amino acids. The V gene's germline CDR1 is DFQATT and CDR2 SNEGSKA (reference sequence).